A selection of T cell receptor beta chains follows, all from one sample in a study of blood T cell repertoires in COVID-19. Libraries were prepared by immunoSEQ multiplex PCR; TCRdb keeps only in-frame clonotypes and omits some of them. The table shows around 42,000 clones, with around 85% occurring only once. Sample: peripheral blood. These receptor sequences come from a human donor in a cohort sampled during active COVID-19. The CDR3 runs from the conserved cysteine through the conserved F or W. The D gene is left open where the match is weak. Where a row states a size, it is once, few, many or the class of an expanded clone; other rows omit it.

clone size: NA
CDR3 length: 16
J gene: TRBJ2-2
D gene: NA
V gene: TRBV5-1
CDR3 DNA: TGCGCCAGCAGCTTCGGTAGGGGGACGAACACCGGGGAGCTGTTTTTT
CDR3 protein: CASSFGRGTNTGELFF

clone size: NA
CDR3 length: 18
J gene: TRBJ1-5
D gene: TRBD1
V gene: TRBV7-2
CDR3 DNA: TGTGCCAGCAGCTCGCGACCAGGGACAGGGTATAGCAATCAGCCCCAGCATTTT
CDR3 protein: CASSSRPGTGYSNQPQHF

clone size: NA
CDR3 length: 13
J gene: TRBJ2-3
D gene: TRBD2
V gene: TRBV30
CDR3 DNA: TGTGCCAGGAGCGGGGTGAGCACAGATACGCAGTATTTT
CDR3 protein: CARSGVSTDTQYF

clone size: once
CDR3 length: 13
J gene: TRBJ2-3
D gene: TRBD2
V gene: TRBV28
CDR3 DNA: TGTGCCAATAGCGGGGGGGCGGTAGATACGCAGTATTTT
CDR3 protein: CANSGGAVDTQYF

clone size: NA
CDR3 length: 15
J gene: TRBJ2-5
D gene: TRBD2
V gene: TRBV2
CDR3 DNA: TGTGCCAGCAGTGCCAGCGGGGGGGCCGGGGAGACCCAGTACTTC
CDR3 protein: CASSASGGAGETQYF

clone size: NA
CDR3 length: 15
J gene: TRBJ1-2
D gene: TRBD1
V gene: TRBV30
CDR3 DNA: TGTGCCTGGAGTAAAGGACAGGGTTTTAACTATGGCTACACCTTC
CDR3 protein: CAWSKGQGFNYGYTF

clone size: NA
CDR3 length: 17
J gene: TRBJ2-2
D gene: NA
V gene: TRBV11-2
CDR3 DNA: TGTGCCAGCAGCTTAGACGGTGGCAGGGGCTCTAGGGGGGAGCTGTTTTTT
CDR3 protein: CASSLDGGRGSRGELFF

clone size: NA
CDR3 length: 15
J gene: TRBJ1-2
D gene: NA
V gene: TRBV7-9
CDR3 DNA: TGTGCCAGCAGCCCTCGTGTTTCCTCTAACTATGGCTACACCTTC
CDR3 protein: CASSPRVSSNYGYTF

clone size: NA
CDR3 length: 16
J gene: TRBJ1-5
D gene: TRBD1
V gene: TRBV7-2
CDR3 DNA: TGTGCCAGCAGCTCACACGGGACAGGGGGTAGTCAGCCCCAGCATTTT
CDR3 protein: CASSSHGTGGSQPQHF

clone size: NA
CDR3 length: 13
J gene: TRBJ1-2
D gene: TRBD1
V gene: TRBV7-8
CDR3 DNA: TGTGCCAGCAGCCGGACAGGGACTTATGGCTACACCTTC
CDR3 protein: CASSRTGTYGYTF

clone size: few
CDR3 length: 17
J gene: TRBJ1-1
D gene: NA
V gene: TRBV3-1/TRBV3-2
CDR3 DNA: TGTGCCAGCAGCCAAGAGCGAGTGGGTAGCGTTAACACTGAAGCTTTCTTT
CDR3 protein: CASSQERVGSVNTEAFF

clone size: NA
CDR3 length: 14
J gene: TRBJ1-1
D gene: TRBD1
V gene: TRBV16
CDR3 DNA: TGTGCCAGCAGCCAATGGGACAGGGTTTCCGAAGCTTTCTTT
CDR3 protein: CASSQWDRVSEAFF

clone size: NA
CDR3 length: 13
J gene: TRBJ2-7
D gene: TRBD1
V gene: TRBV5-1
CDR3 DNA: TGCGCCAGCAGCGGTGTACAGGGGTACGAGCAGTACTTC
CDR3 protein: CASSGVQGYEQYF

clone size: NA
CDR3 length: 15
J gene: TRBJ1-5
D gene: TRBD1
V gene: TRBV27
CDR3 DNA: TGTGCCAGCAGAGCCGGGACAGTTAGCAATCAGCCCCAGCATTTT
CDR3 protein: CASRAGTVSNQPQHF

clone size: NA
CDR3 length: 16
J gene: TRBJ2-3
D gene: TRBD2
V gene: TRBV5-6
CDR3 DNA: TGTGCCAGCAGCTTGGGAGGCGGGGGACCCACTTATACGCAGTATTTT
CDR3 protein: CASSLGGGGPTYTQYF

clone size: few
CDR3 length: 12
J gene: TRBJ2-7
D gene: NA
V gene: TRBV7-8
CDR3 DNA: TGTGCCAGCAGCCCCCGCGGCTACGAGCAGTACTTC
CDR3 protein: CASSPRGYEQYF

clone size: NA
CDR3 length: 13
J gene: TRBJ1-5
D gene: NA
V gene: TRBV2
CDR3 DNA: TGTGCCAGCAGTGATAATGGCAATCAGCCCCAGCATTTT
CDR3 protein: CASSDNGNQPQHF

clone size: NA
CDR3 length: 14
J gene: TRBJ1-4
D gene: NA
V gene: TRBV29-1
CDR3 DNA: TGCAGCGTTGAAGATCACAGGGACGGAGAAAAACTGTTTTTT
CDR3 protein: CSVEDHRDGEKLFF

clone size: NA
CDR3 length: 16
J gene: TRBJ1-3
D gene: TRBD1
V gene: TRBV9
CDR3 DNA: TGTGCCAGCAGCGTAGCCACAGGGGTAGCTGGAAACACCATATATTTT
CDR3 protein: CASSVATGVAGNTIYF

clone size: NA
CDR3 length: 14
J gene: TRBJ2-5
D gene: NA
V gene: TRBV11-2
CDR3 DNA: TGTGCCAGCAGCTTAGTGATGGGCCGGGAGACCCAGTACTTC
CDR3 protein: CASSLVMGRETQYF

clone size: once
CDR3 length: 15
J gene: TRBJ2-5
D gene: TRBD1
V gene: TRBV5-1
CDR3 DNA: TGCGCCAGCAGACCTAACCCGACAGGGGAAGAGACCCAGTACTTC
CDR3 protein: CASRPNPTGEETQYF

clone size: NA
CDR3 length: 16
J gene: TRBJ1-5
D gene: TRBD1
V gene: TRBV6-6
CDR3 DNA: TGTGCCAGCAGTTACTTAGGACAGGGGGCAGATCAGCCCCAGCATTTT
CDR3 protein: CASSYLGQGADQPQHF

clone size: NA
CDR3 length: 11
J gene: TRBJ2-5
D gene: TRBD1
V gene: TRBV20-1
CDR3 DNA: TGCAGTGCTAGGACAGGGTGGACCCAGTACTTC
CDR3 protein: CSARTGWTQYF

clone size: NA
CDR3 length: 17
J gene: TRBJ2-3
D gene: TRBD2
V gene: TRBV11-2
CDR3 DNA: TGTGCCGCCTCCCACGGGACTAGCGGGGGGGCCATCGATACGCAGTATTTT
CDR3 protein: CAASHGTSGGAIDTQYF

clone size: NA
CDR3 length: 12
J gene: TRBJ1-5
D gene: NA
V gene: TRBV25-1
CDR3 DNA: TGTGCCAGTGGGCGAGGCAATCAGCCCCAGCATTTT
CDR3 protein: CASGRGNQPQHF

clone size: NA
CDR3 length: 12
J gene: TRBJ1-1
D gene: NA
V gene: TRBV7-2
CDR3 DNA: TGTGCCAGCAGCTTAGGGGCCGCCCGGGCTTTCTTT
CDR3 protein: CASSLGAARAFF

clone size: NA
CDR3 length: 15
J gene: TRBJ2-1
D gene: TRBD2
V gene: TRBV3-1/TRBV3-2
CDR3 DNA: TGTGCCAGCAGCCCCAGCGGGGGGGCCAGGGATGAGCAGTTCTTC
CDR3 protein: CASSPSGGARDEQFF

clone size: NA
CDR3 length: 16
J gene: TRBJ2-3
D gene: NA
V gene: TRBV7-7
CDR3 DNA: TGTGCCAGCAGCCCCCAGAAAACAGGGAGCACAGATACGCAGTATTTT
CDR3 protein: CASSPQKTGSTDTQYF

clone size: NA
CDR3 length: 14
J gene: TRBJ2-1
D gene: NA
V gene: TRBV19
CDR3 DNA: TGTGCCAGTAGTAGAGGTTACGGGGTTAATGAGCAGTTCTTC
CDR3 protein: CASSRGYGVNEQFF

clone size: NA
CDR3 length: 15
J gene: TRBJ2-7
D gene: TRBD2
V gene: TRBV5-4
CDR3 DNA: TGTGCCAGCAGCCCCGGTCGGGGGGGAATGGGCGAGCAGTACTTC
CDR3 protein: CASSPGRGGMGEQYF

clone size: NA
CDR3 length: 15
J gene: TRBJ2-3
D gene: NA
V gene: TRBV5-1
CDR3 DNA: TGCGCCAGCAGCTTGGCACAGTTTTCCACAGATACGCAGTATTTT
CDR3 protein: CASSLAQFSTDTQYF

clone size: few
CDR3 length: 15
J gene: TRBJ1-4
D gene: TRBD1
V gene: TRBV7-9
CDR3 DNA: TGTGCCAGCAGCTTAGAGACAGGGCCCAGAGAAAAACTGTTTTTT
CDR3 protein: CASSLETGPREKLFF

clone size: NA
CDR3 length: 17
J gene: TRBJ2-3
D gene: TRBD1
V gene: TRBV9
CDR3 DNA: TGTGCCAGCAGCGTAGATGCGACCTCAGGGGGAGCAGATACGCAGTATTTT
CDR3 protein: CASSVDATSGGADTQYF

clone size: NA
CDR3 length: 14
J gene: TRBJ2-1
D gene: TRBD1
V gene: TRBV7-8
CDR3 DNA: TGTGCCAGCAGCTTAGTTACAGGGGGCAATGAGCAGTTCTTC
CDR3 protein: CASSLVTGGNEQFF

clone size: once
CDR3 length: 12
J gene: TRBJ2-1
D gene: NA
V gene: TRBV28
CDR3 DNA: TGTGCCAGCAGTACAACCTACAATGAGCAGTTCTTC
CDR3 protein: CASSTTYNEQFF

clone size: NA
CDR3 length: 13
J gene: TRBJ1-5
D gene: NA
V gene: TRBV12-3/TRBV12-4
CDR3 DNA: TGTGCCAGCAGTTTAGCGCTCGGTCAGCCCCAGCATTTT
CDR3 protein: CASSLALGQPQHF

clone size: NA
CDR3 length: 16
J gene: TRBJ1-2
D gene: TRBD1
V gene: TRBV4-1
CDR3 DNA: TGCGCCAGCAGCCGCCAGGGGCGGACAGGCACTACTGGCTACACCTTC
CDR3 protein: CASSRQGRTGTTGYTF

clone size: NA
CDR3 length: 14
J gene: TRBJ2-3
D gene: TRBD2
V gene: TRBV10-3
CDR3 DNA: TGTGCCATAGCGGGGGGGATTGGCGGAGATACGCAGTATTTT
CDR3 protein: CAIAGGIGGDTQYF

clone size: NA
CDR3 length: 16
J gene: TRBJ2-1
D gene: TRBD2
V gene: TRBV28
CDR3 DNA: TGTGCCAGCAGTCCCCCCGGGACTAGCTCCTACAATGAGCAGTTCTTC
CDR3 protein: CASSPPGTSSYNEQFF

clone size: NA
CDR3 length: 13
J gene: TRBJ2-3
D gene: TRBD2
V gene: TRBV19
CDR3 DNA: TGTGCCAGTAGCAATAGCGGGTGGGGTACGCAGTATTTT
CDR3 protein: CASSNSGWGTQYF